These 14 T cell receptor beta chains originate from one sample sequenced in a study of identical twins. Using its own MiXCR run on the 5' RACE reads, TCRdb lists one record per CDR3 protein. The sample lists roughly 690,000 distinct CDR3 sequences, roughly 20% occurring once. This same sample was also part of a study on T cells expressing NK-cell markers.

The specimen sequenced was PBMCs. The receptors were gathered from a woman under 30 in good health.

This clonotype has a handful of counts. The CDR3 coding sequence is TGTGCCAGCAGTGACCCTAGCGGGAGGACCCACGAGCAGTACTTC. Translating gives CASSDPSGRTHEQYF. The genes are TRBV12-3 or TRBV12-4 and TRBJ2-7, with 11 bases aligning to TRBD2. V trimming: 5 bases; J trimming: 5 bases; junction bases outside the gene matches: 8. The CDR3 extends over 15 amino acids.

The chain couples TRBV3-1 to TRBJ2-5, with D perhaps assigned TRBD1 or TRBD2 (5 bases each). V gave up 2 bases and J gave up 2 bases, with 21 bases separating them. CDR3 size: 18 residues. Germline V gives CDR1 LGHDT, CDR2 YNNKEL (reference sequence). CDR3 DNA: TGTGCCAGCAGCCAAAACTCGGTTGTGGGGACCAGGCAAGAGACCCAGTACTTC. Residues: CASSQNSVVGTRQETQYF.

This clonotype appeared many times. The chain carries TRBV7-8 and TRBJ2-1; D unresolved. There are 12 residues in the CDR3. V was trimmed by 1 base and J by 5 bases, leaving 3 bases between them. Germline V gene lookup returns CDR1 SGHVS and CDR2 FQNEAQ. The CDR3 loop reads CASSLDNNEQFF. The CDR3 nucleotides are TGTGCCAGCAGCTTAGATAACAATGAGCAGTTCTTC.

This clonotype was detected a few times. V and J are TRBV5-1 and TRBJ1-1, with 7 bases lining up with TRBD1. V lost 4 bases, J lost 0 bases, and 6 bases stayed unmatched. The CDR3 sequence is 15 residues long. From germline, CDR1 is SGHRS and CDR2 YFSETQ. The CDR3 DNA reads TGCGCCAGCAGCCGACGGGGACAGATGAACACTGAAGCTTTCTTT. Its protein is CASSRRGQMNTEAFF.

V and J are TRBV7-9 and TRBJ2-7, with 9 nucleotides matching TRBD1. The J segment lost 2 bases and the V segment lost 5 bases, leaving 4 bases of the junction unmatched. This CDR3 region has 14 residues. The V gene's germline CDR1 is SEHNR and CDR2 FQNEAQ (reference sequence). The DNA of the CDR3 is TGTGCCAGCAGCCGGACAGGGGCCCCCTACGAGCAGTACTTC. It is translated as CASSRTGAPYEQYF.

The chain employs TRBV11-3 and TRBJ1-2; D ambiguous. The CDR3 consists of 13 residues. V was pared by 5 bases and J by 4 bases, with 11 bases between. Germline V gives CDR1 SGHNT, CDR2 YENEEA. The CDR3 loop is CASSERAAYGYTF. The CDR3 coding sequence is TGTGCCAGCAGCGAGAGGGCGGCCTATGGCTACACCTTC.

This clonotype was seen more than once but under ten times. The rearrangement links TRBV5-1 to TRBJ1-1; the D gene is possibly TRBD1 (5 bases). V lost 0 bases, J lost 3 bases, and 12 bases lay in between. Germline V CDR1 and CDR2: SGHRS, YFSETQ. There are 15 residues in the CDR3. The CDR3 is CASSLGQGSDTEAFF. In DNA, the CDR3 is TGCGCCAGCAGCTTGGGCCAGGGCTCGGACACTGAAGCTTTCTTT.

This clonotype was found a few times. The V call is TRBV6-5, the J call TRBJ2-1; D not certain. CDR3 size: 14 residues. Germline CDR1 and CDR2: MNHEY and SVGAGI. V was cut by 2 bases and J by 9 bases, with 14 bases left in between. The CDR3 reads CASSYRTGLSEQFF. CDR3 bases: TGTGCCAGCAGTTACAGGACGGGCCTCAGTGAGCAGTTCTTC.

CDR3 amino acids: CASSGTGLGYTF. CDR3 nucleotides: TGTGCCAGCAGTGGGACAGGGCTTGGCTACACCTTC. This chain joins TRBV25-1 and TRBJ1-2; TRBD1 matches at 8 bases. Germline loops: CDR1 MGHDK, CDR2 SYGVNS. The CDR3 length is 12 residues. V lost 4 bases to trimming and J lost 7 bases; unmatched junction nucleotides: 2.

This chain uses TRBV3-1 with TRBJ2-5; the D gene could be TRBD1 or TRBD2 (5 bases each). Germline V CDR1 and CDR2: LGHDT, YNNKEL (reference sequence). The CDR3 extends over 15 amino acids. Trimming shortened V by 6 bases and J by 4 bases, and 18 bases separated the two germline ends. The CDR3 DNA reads TGTGCCAGCAGACCGGGACGGACACGGGGAGAGACCCAGTACTTC. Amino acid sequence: CASRPGRTRGETQYF.

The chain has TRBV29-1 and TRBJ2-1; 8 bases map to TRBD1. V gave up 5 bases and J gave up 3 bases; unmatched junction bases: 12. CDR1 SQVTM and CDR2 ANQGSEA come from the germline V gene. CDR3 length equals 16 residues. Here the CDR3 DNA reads TGCAGCGTTCCCTCGAGGACAGGGTCCGACTACAATGAGCAGTTCTTC. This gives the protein CSVPSRTGSDYNEQFF.

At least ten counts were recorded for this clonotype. The CDR3 nucleotides are TGCAGTGCCAGGACAGGGGAGGAACAGCCCCAGCATTTT. This encodes CSARTGEEQPQHF. This rearrangement joins TRBV20-1 to TRBJ1-5; TRBD1 matches 9 bases. This CDR3 spans 13 amino acids. J gave up 7 bases and V 6 bases, and 7 bases lay outside the gene matches. Germline V gene data show CDR1 as DFQATT and CDR2 as SNEGSKA (reference sequence).

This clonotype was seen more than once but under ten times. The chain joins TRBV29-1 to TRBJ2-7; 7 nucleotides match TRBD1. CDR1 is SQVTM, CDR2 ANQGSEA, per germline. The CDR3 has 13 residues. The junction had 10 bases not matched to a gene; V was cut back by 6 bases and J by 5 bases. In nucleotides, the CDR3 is TGCAGCGTACAGACAGGGAAGGAGGACGAGCAGTACTTC. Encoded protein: CSVQTGKEDEQYF.

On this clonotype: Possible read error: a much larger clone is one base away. CDR3 protein: CASGQVLGTQYF. The CDR3 DNA reads TGTGCCAGCGGCCAAGTATTGGGAACTCAGTACTTC. V is TRBV3-1 and J is TRBJ2-5; D is unresolved. The CDR3 runs to 12 residues. The V gene's germline CDR1 is LGHDT and CDR2 YNNKEL (reference sequence).